The entry below gives a single T cell receptor beta chain sequence along with its context. These data originate in a study of blood T cell repertoires in COVID-19. TCRdb's copy holds only in-frame clones and misses some; the assay was immunoSEQ multiplex PCR. The table shows fewer than 120,000 clones, with roughly 85% occurring only once. The germline CDR1 and CDR2 sequences are SGHKS and YYEKEE (reference sequence). The CDR3 is 15 residues long. The junction had 3 bases not matched to a gene; V was cut back by 2 bases and J by 3 bases. This clonotype originated in a woman aged 80 or older with active or convalescent COVID-19. The sequencing input was peripheral blood. The V call is TRBV5-5, the J call TRBJ2-5; 11 bases are a match to TRBD2. This CDR3 reads CASSFPLAGEETQYF. The CDR3 DNA sequence: TGTGCCAGCAGCTTCCCACTAGCGGGAGAAGAGACCCAGTACTTC.